This passage covers 3 T cell receptor beta chains from one sample sequenced in a study of blood T cell repertoires in COVID-19. TCRdb's copy holds only in-frame clones and misses some; the assay was immunoSEQ multiplex PCR. The sample contains roughly 230,000 clones, nearly 90% of which appear only once. Source material: peripheral blood. The receptor source for this set is a woman between 55 and 75 years old with COVID-19, enrolled during active disease.

The CDR3 is CASSKTGVNEKLFF. The CDR3, as DNA: TGTGCCAGCAGCAAGACAGGGGTTAATGAAAAACTGTTTTTT. The chain recombines TRBV7-9 with TRBJ1-4; TRBD1 aligns across 8 bases. Germline loops: CDR1 SEHNR, CDR2 FQNEAQ (reference sequence). Trimming at V came to 5 bases and at J to 4 bases, leaving 3 bases not matched to a gene. The CDR3 has 14 amino acids.

This sequence joins TRBV20-1 and TRBJ2-1, with 7 bases matching TRBD2. CDR1 and CDR2 (germline): DFQATT, SNEGSKA (reference sequence). V dropped 3 bases and J dropped 3; count of bases not matched to a gene: 8. CDR3 length: 15 residues. CDR3 amino acids: CSASVGGDYYNEQFF. The CDR3 coding sequence is TGCAGTGCTAGTGTTGGGGGGGATTACTACAATGAGCAGTTCTTC.

The rearrangement links TRBV27 to TRBJ1-1, with D maybe TRBD1 (5 bases). This CDR3 is 17 amino acids long. The germline CDR1 and CDR2 sequences are MNHEY and SMNVEV (reference sequence). Trimming removed 1 base at V and 0 bases at J, with 15 bases between. CDR3 sequence: CASSLYSRQLMNTEAFF. The CDR3 DNA is TGTGCCAGCAGTTTATATTCTAGACAGCTCATGAACACTGAAGCTTTCTTT.